These 30 T cell receptor beta chains originate from one sample sequenced in a study of blood T cell repertoires in COVID-19. Using immunoSEQ multiplex PCR, the repertoire was profiled, and TCRdb retains in-frame clones only, with some absent. The table lists fewer than 150,000 clones, around 80% of them singletons. Sequencing was performed on peripheral blood. The receptors stem from a human donor in a cohort sampled during active COVID-19.

The gene calls are TRBV6-5 and TRBJ1-6; 8 bases are a match to TRBD1. The germline V gene encodes CDR1 MNHEY and CDR2 SVGAGI. Trimming took 2 bases from V and 6 from J; bases not matched to a gene: 6. The CDR3 is 16 residues long. The CDR3 spells CASSYGTGAVNSPLHF. The CDR3 nucleotides read TGTGCCAGCAGTTACGGGACAGGTGCTGTTAATTCACCCCTCCACTTT.

Only a few counts were recorded for this clone. The rearrangement links TRBV7-3 to TRBJ1-1; the D is unclear. CDR3 length: 14 residues. Germline V gene data show CDR1 as SGHTA and CDR2 as FQGTGA. Trimming left V 5 bases short and J 1 base short, with 11 bases between. The DNA of the CDR3 is TGTGCCAGCAGCCCTGGACGGGAGAACACTGAAGCTTTCTTT. Protein product: CASSPGRENTEAFF.

CDR3 DNA sequence: TGCGCCAGCAGCACGGACAGTCCCCAGGGGGCTTTCTTT. Amino acid sequence: CASSTDSPQGAFF. The rearrangement uses TRBV5-1 and TRBJ1-1, with D possibly being TRBD1 (6 bases). The ends were cut back, 4 bases at V and 11 bases at J, with 18 bases in the middle. The CDR3 is made up of 13 amino acids. Germline assignment: CDR1 SGHRS and CDR2 YFSETQ.

V usage is TRBV14 and J usage is TRBJ1-2; D is possibly TRBD1 (5 bases). Trimming pared 3 bases from V and 13 bases from J, leaving 21 bases between. This CDR3 is 14 amino acids long. Germline-derived CDR1 and CDR2 are SGHDN and FVKESK. CDR3 amino acids: CASSQPGLPFLITF. DNA for the CDR3: TGTGCCAGCAGCCAGCCGGGACTCCCATTTTTGATCACCTTC. Looking up the rest from reference TRBV14 and TRBJ1-2 gives the full variable domain: EAGVTQFPSHSVIEKGQTVTLRCDPISGHDNLYWYRRVMGKEIKFLLHFVKESKQDESGMPNNRFLAERTGGTYSTLKVQPAELEDSGVYFCASSQPGLPFLITFGSGTRLTVV.

The CDR3 nucleotides are TGTGCCAGCAGCCAAGATGACAGGGCCTATGGCTACACCTTC. Translation gives CASSQDDRAYGYTF. The rearrangement joins TRBV14 to TRBJ1-2; TRBD1 aligns across 7 bases. The CDR3 is 14 amino acids. V shed 0 bases, J shed 4 bases, and the junction held 2 bases outside the gene matches. Germline V lookup: CDR1 SGHDN, CDR2 FVKESK.

This sequence joins TRBV2 and TRBJ1-4; no reliable D call. Trimming left V 6 bases short and J 0 bases short, with 11 bases between. Germline V gene data show CDR1 as SNHLY and CDR2 as FYNNEI. The length of the CDR3 is 15 residues. CDR3: CASRRAVTTNEKLFF. CDR3 DNA: TGTGCCAGCAGAAGAGCGGTTACAACTAATGAAAAACTGTTTTTT.

The chain has TRBV7-9 and TRBJ2-5; no clear D gene. V was pared by 8 bases and J by 5 bases, with 6 bases between. Germline V CDR1 and CDR2: SEHNR, FQNEAQ (reference sequence). The CDR3 is 10 residues long. The CDR3 region is CASSKETQYF. CDR3 nucleotide sequence: TGTGCCAGCTCTAAGGAGACCCAGTACTTC.

CDR3 DNA sequence: TGTGCCAGCAGTTCCCCGACAGGGCCATATGGCTACACCTTC. Amino acids: CASSSPTGPYGYTF. This chain connects TRBV28 to TRBJ1-2, with 7 bases matching TRBD1. Germline CDR1 reads MDHEN; CDR2 reads SYDVKM. The V segment lost 4 bases and the J segment 5 bases; nucleotides outside the gene matches: 7. The CDR3 runs to 14 residues.

The J gene is TRBJ2-3, the V gene TRBV19; 8 bases are a match to TRBD2. This CDR3 contains 12 residues. The V gene end was trimmed by 8 bases and the J gene end by 9 bases; junction bases not matched to a gene: 7. Germline V gives CDR1 LNHDA, CDR2 SQIVND (reference sequence). CDR3 sequence: CASGTSGGTQYF. The DNA of the CDR3 is TGTGCCAGTGGGACAAGCGGGGGCACGCAGTATTTT. Full variable domain (outside the CDR3, taken from reference TRBV19 and TRBJ2-3): DGGITQSPKYLFRKEGQNVTLSCEQNLNHDAMYWYRQDPGQGLRLIYYSQIVNDFQKGDIAEGYSVSREKKESFPLTVTSAQKNPTAFYLCASGTSGGTQYFGPGTRLTVL.

Concerning this clone itself: Other nucleotide sequences in the sample specify the same CDR3. This chain joins TRBV5-1 and TRBJ2-2, with D unresolved. V gave up 0 bases and J gave up 4 bases, with 10 bases separating them. Germline values: CDR1 SGHRS, CDR2 YFSETQ. The CDR3 has 15 residues. The CDR3 reads CASSLGSRGTGELFF. CDR3 in DNA: TGCGCCAGCAGCTTGGGTTCTAGAGGCACCGGGGAGCTGTTTTTT.

This chain connects TRBV5-1 to TRBJ2-2; TRBD2 is a possible D gene (5 bases). The CDR3 has 16 amino acids. V was shortened by 1 base and J by 0 bases, with 10 bases between the two germline ends. The germline gives CDR1 SGHRS, CDR2 YFSETQ. As DNA, the CDR3 is TGCGCCAGCAGCTTGAGCCTAGCACCGAACACCGGGGAGCTGTTTTTT. It specifies CASSLSLAPNTGELFF.

This clone was counted once. Different DNA sequences within this sample yield the same CDR3. The chain couples TRBV5-5 to TRBJ1-6; D may be TRBD1 (6 bases). The V end was cut by 4 bases, the J end by 10 bases, with 24 bases between. This CDR3 contains 17 residues. Germline V gene lookup returns CDR1 SGHKS and CDR2 YYEKEE (reference sequence). CDR3 bases: TGTGCCAGCAGCCTGAGCCGTGGGGGCGCCGGTGGCTCACCCCTCCACTTT. Its translation: CASSLSRGGAGGSPLHF.

This clone was observed many times. The genes are TRBV18 and TRBJ2-5; D remains unclear. This CDR3 comprises 13 residues. Between the trimmed V and J ends, which lost 3 bases and 2 bases, there was a span of 7 bases. Germline assignment: CDR1 KGHSH and CDR2 LQKENI. CDR3 amino acids: CASSPSGQETQYF. The CDR3 nucleotides read TGTGCCAGCTCACCGTCCGGGCAAGAGACCCAGTACTTC.

V gene TRBV6-5 combines with J gene TRBJ2-7; 8 bases are shared with TRBD2. Germline V gives CDR1 MNHEY, CDR2 SVGAGI. The trim removed 7 bases at V and 6 bases at J, leaving 11 bases unmatched. The CDR3 runs 14 residues. The DNA for the CDR3 is TGTGCCAGCACCCCCAAGGTCGGGGGGGGCGAGCAGTACTTC. Amino acid sequence: CASTPKVGGGEQYF.

The V gene is TRBV4-1, the J gene TRBJ2-3; 8 positions match TRBD2. The CDR3 has 15 residues. Trimming took 2 bases from V and 6 from J; bases not matched to a gene: 7. Germline CDR1 and CDR2: MGHRA and YSYEKL. The chain's CDR3 is CASSQQAGGQDTQYF. The DNA of the CDR3 is TGCGCCAGCAGCCAACAGGCGGGGGGCCAGGATACGCAGTATTTT.

CDR3 region: CASSSDSQETQYF. The CDR3 bases are TGTGCCAGCAGTTCCGACAGCCAAGAGACCCAGTACTTC. This sequence joins TRBV12-3 or TRBV12-4 and TRBJ2-5; weak D call: TRBD1 (5 bases). The V and J ends lost 4 bases and 1 base respectively, with 7 bases between them. The CDR3 covers 13 residues.

The V and J genes are TRBV11-2 and TRBJ2-4; D is unclear. There are 16 residues in the CDR3. The germline V gene encodes CDR1 SGHAT and CDR2 FQNNGV. Trimming shortened V by 3 bases and J by 2 bases, and 14 bases separated the two germline ends. For the CDR3, the DNA is TGTGCCAGCAGCTTGACACACGACCTATCCAAAAACATTCAGTACTTC. This codes for CASSLTHDLSKNIQYF.

The rearrangement joins TRBV4-2 to TRBJ2-5, with D tentatively TRBD2 (6 bases). Trimming removed 0 bases at V and 5 bases at J, with 13 bases between. CDR3 length equals 15 residues. Germline CDR1 reads LGHNA; CDR2 reads YNFKEQ. The chain's CDR3 is CASSQDFSGQETQYF. The CDR3 region has the DNA TGTGCCAGCAGCCAAGATTTTAGCGGCCAGGAGACCCAGTACTTC.

The V call is TRBV5-4, the J call TRBJ2-7; 9 positions match TRBD1. The CDR3 consists of 13 residues. J lost 7 bases, V lost 4 bases, and 6 bases had no gene match. Germline V gene lookup returns CDR1 SGHNT and CDR2 YYREEE (reference sequence). The CDR3 DNA reads TGTGCCAGCAGCCGGGACAGGGTCGATGAGCAGTACTTC. This sequence encodes CASSRDRVDEQYF.

This clone was seen many times. This sequence joins TRBV6-5 and TRBJ1-4; D ambiguous. Deletions cut 6 bases from V and 7 bases from J, with 18 bases between. This CDR3 is 15 amino acids long. Germline V gives CDR1 MNHEY, CDR2 SVGAGI. The CDR3 nucleotides read TGTGCCAGCAGGAGGGAGGGCGCGCGAGTTGAAAAACTGTTTTTT. The encoded protein is CASRREGARVEKLFF.

The chain recombines TRBV9 with TRBJ2-7; TRBD2 matches at 10 bases. V lost 0 bases to trimming and J lost 6 bases; unmatched junction nucleotides: 9. The CDR3 is made up of 16 amino acids. Germline V gene sequence: CDR1 SGDLS, CDR2 YYNGEE. Here the CDR3 reads CASSVGSSGGSGEQYF. The CDR3 coding sequence is TGTGCCAGCAGCGTAGGTAGTAGCGGGGGGTCTGGCGAGCAGTACTTC.

CDR3 in DNA: TGTGCCAGCAGCCAAGATTATAGCGGGGGCCCACCAGGTAATGAGCAGTTCTTC. It encodes CASSQDYSGGPPGNEQFF. The chain uses TRBV3-1 (or the pseudogene TRBV3-2) and TRBJ2-1; 9 nucleotides align to TRBD2. The CDR3 loop spans 18 amino acids. Germline-derived CDR1 and CDR2 are LGHDT and YNNKEL (reference sequence). Trimming took 0 bases from V and 7 from J; bases not matched to a gene: 13.

CDR3 coding DNA: TGTGCCAGCAGGGCCGGGACAGGGGCCTCACCCCTCCACTTT. Translated, it gives CASRAGTGASPLHF. The gene calls are TRBV6-5 and TRBJ1-6, with 10 bases matching TRBD1. This CDR3 is built from 14 residues. Germline lookup yields CDR1 MNHEY and CDR2 SVGAGI. V lost 6 bases to trimming and J lost 10 bases; unmatched junction nucleotides: 6.

The chain employs TRBV9 and TRBJ1-1; D may be TRBD1 (6 bases). The V gene's germline CDR1 is SGDLS and CDR2 YYNGEE. Trimming shortened V by 0 bases and J by 9 bases, and 12 bases separated the two germline ends. The CDR3 runs 13 residues. The CDR3 protein is CASSVEDSSKAFF. CDR3 sequence (DNA): TGTGCCAGCAGCGTAGAGGACAGCTCGAAAGCTTTCTTT.

Notes on this clone: The sample holds other DNA sequences that translate to the same CDR3. This chain uses TRBV9 with TRBJ2-5; 8 bases are a match to TRBD2. The CDR3 has 14 amino acids. From germline, CDR1 is SGDLS and CDR2 YYNGEE. V lost 2 bases to trimming and J lost 2 bases; unmatched junction nucleotides: 2. Here the CDR3 reads CASSVGTSQETQYF. DNA for the CDR3: TGTGCCAGCAGCGTGGGGACTAGTCAAGAGACCCAGTACTTC.

V is TRBV7-2 and J is TRBJ2-5; 10 nucleotides agree with TRBD2. The CDR3 is 17 amino acids. Germline CDR1 SGHTA, CDR2 FQGNSA. With 3 bases clipped from V and 2 bases from J, the junction kept 9 bases outside the gene matches. CDR3 protein: CASSFKSSGGGQETQYF. Here the CDR3 DNA reads TGTGCCAGCAGCTTTAAATCTAGCGGGGGAGGGCAAGAGACCCAGTACTTC. Combining the CDR3 with reference TRBV7-2 and TRBJ2-5 gives the whole variable domain GAGVSQSPSNKVTEKGKDVELRCDPISGHTALYWYRQSLGQGLEFLIYFQGNSAPDKSGLPSDRFSAERTGGSVSTLTIQRTQQEDSAVYLCASSFKSSGGGQETQYFGPGTRLLVL.

This chain connects TRBV7-8 to TRBJ1-2, with 8 bases aligning to TRBD1. The CDR3 contains 13 residues. In germline, CDR1 is SGHVS, CDR2 FQNEAQ. Losses at the gene ends were 4 bases for V and 8 bases for J; bases not matched to a gene: 6. The CDR3 DNA sequence: TGTGCCAGCAGCTCGACAGGGGTTGGAGGCTACACCTTC. Translating gives CASSSTGVGGYTF. The full variable domain, rest sourced from reference TRBV7-8 and TRBJ1-2, is GAGVSQSPRYKVAKRGQDVALRCDPISGHVSLFWYQQALGQGPEFLTYFQNEAQLDKSGLPSDRFFAERPEGSVSTLKIQRTQQEDSAVYLCASSSTGVGGYTFGSGTRLTVV.

The rearrangement joins TRBV5-6 to TRBJ2-3; 11 bases agree with TRBD2. V lost 1 base and J lost 8; bases outside the gene matches: 6. The CDR3 is 15 amino acids. Germline V gene lookup returns CDR1 SGHDT and CDR2 YYEEEE. CDR3 coding DNA: TGTGCCAGCAGCTTGTTAGCGGGGGGGCGAGGTACGCAGTATTTT. Protein sequence: CASSLLAGGRGTQYF.

The chain links TRBV24-1 to TRBJ2-7; 7 nucleotides agree with TRBD2. Germline V CDR1 and CDR2: KGHDR, SFDVKD. Trimming removed 5 bases from V and 5 bases from J; junction bases left unmatched: 8. This CDR3 is built from 14 residues. The CDR3 coding sequence is TGTGCCACCAGTGCTGGTAGCGGGTCCCACGAGCAGTACTTC. Its protein is CATSAGSGSHEQYF.

This rearrangement joins TRBV20-1 to TRBJ1-2; 7 positions match TRBD1. The junction had 7 bases not matched to a gene; V was cut back by 3 bases and J by 6 bases. The CDR3 is made up of 13 amino acids. CDR1 and CDR2 (germline): DFQATT, SNEGSKA (reference sequence). As DNA, the CDR3 is TGCAGTGCTAGTTCCGGGACAGTCGATGGCTACACCTTC. Its protein is CSASSGTVDGYTF.